Below are 5 T cell receptor beta chains sequenced from a single sample in a study of T cell responses to AZD1222 COVID-19 vaccine. The repertoire was sequenced with immunoSEQ multiplex PCR; TCRdb's copy has only in-frame clones and lacks some. In the table there are roughly 120,000 clones, 85% to 90% of which are singletons. The sequenced sample was peripheral blood, obtained 28 days after the second AZD1222 dose. All receptors derive from an adult who received the AZD1222 COVID-19 vaccine.

The chain couples TRBV9 to TRBJ2-7, with D possibly being TRBD1 or TRBD2 (5 bases each). The germline gives CDR1 SGDLS, CDR2 YYNGEE. Trimming shortened V by 2 bases and J by 2 bases, and 14 bases separated the two germline ends. The CDR3 spans 15 residues. CDR3 DNA sequence: TGTGCCAGCAGCGTTGCTCCAGGGACCACCTACGAGCAGTACTTC. Translation: CASSVAPGTTYEQYF.

The rearrangement uses TRBV27 and TRBJ2-7; TRBD1 agrees at 9 bases. Germline CDR1 is MNHEY and CDR2 is SMNVEV (reference sequence). This CDR3 spans 15 amino acids. With 3 bases clipped from V and 1 base from J, the junction kept 4 bases outside the gene matches. The CDR3 sequence: CASSFQGTGSYEQYF. In DNA form, the CDR3 reads TGTGCCAGCAGTTTTCAGGGGACAGGGTCCTACGAGCAGTACTTC.

The gene calls are TRBV7-9 and TRBJ2-7; D is unclear. The CDR3 extends over 14 amino acids. V lost 6 bases to trimming and J lost 0 bases, with 12 bases between them. The V gene's germline CDR1 is SEHNR and CDR2 FQNEAQ (reference sequence). CDR3 sequence (DNA): TGTGCCAGCAGTTATACGCTATACTCCTACGAGCAGTACTTC. It codes for CASSYTLYSYEQYF.

This rearrangement joins TRBV28 to TRBJ1-2; D is ambiguous. Trimming took 7 bases from V and 5 from J, leaving 20 bases between them. The germline CDR1 and CDR2 sequences are MDHEN and SYDVKM. The CDR3 spans 15 residues. CDR3 loop: CASNQAGEQGYGYTF. Here the CDR3 DNA reads TGTGCCAGCAACCAGGCCGGGGAGCAAGGGTATGGCTACACCTTC.

J is TRBJ2-5 and V is TRBV10-1; a weak D match, TRBD2 (6 bases). CDR3 length equals 15 residues. Trimming removed 6 bases at V and 0 bases at J, with 14 bases between. The germline gives CDR1 WNHNN, CDR2 SYGVQD (reference sequence). The CDR3 DNA is TGCGCCAGCAGCCCTGGCGGGAACAACCAAGAGACCCAGTACTTC. It is translated as CASSPGGNNQETQYF.